The following is a T cell receptor (beta chain) sequence with its context. The antigen remains unidentified. The CDR3 consists of 14 residues. Germline CDR1 is SGHVS and CDR2 is FQNEAQ. V gave up 5 bases and J gave up 5 bases, with 15 bases separating them. The sample is drawn from a study of blood T cells in healthy people across ages. General study points: When set beside aged donors, long-lived donors presented more naive CD4+ cells and higher diversity.

PCR was performed a second time for roughly 7 to 12 cycles using a sample-barcoded 5' primer and a J-beta primer mix. Researchers report that a template-switch adaptor with 12 random nucleotides tagged each cDNA molecule. MiXCR, applied by TCRdb to the 5' RACE reads, yields one record per CDR3 protein. The data hold 1.2 million to 1.5 million distinct CDR3 sequences, with about 40% observed a single time. Russia was home to the donors, healthy Caucasian individuals aged roughly 6 to 90. For every donor, a draw yielded roughly 9.3 milliliters of peripheral blood. The receptor was isolated from a young woman in good health. The sample was blood. V and J are TRBV7-8 and TRBJ2-5; TRBD1 is a possible D gene (5 bases). Written as DNA, the CDR3 is TGTGCCAGCAGCGCCTTTAGGGGTTCGGAGACCCAGTACTTC. Residues: CASSAFRGSETQYF. The complete variable domain, with remaining parts taken from reference TRBV7-8 and TRBJ2-5, reads GAGVSQSPRYKVAKRGQDVALRCDPISGHVSLFWYQQALGQGPEFLTYFQNEAQLDKSGLPSDRFFAERPEGSVSTLKIQRTQQEDSAVYLCASSAFRGSETQYFGPGTRLLVL.